This is a list of T cell receptor beta chains from one sample in a study of beta chain features in type 1 diabetes. Generated by immunoSEQ multiplex PCR, the TCRdb table keeps only in-frame clones and is missing some. The table records about 150,000 clones, approximately 7.8% of them present only once. Input material: central memory CD4+ T cells from blood. Every receptor here comes from a woman in her thirties or forties with type 1 diabetes. The CDR3 runs from the conserved cysteine through the conserved F or W. The D gene is left open where the match is weak. Clone size, where shown, is once, few, many, or a class for clones that have expanded.

clone_size	v_call	d_call	j_call	cdr3_nt	cdr3_aa
few	TRBV9	TRBD1	TRBJ1-1	TGTGCCAGCAGCGGGACAGGGGGTGAAGCTTTCTTT	CASSGTGGEAFF
few	TRBV4-3	TRBD1	TRBJ1-2	TGCGCCAGCAGCCAAGAAGGGGGCAGGGGAGGTGGAGGCTACACCTTC	CASSQEGGRGGGGYTF
.	TRBV30	.	TRBJ2-5	TGTGCCTGGGGACTGCCACAAGAGACCCAGTACTTC	CAWGLPQETQYF
.	TRBV2	.	TRBJ2-7	TGTGCCACACAGGGCGCGTACGAGCAGTACTTC	CATQGAYEQYF
.	TRBV4-3	.	TRBJ2-7	TGCGCCAGCAGCCCGGGACTCGACGCCGCCTACGAGCAGTACTTC	CASSPGLDAAYEQYF
.	TRBV7-2	TRBD2	TRBJ2-5	TGTGCCGGAACTAGCGGGGGGGAAGAGACCCAGTACTTC	CAGTSGGEETQYF
many	TRBV28	.	TRBJ2-5	TGTGCCAGCAGTATATTGCGCGGGCATCAAGAGACCCAGTACTTC	CASSILRGHQETQYF
few	TRBV7-9	TRBD1	TRBJ1-1	TGTGCCAGCAGCTCGCAGGGGACAGTGAACACTGAAGCTTTCTTT	CASSSQGTVNTEAFF
.	TRBV28	.	TRBJ1-1	TGTGCCAGCAGTTTAAGAATCGCGGTGTTAGCTTTCTTT	CASSLRIAVLAFF
few	TRBV5-1	.	TRBJ1-1	TGCGCCAGCAGCTTGGATGACACGGACACTGAAGCTTTCTTT	CASSLDDTDTEAFF
few	TRBV9	.	TRBJ1-6	TGTGCCAGCAGCGTAGGCGGGGGTAATAATTCACCCCTCCACTTT	CASSVGGGNNSPLHF
.	TRBV29-1	TRBD2	TRBJ2-7	TGCAGCGCCCAGGACCGGGGGGGAATTTCCTACGAGCAGTACTTC	CSAQDRGGISYEQYF
few	TRBV4-1	TRBD1	TRBJ1-1	TGCGCCAGCAGCCCACGTGGGGGACAGGGAGTCATGAACACTGAAGCTTTCTTT	CASSPRGGQGVMNTEAFF
.	TRBV13	TRBD2	TRBJ2-1	TGTGCCAGCAGTACCGGGACTAGCGGGTTAGATGAGCAGTTCTTC	CASSTGTSGLDEQFF
.	TRBV7-8	.	TRBJ1-6	TGTGCCAGCAGCTTAGTGGGCAGGGTAAATTCACCCCTCCACTTT	CASSLVGRVNSPLHF
few	TRBV4-1	.	TRBJ1-4	TGCGCCAGCAGCCAAGCGGACACCGGATTTAATGAAAAACTGTTTTTT	CASSQADTGFNEKLFF
few	TRBV5-6	TRBD2	TRBJ2-1	TGTGCCAGCAGCTTGGATAGCGGGCTCTACAATGAGCAGTTCTTC	CASSLDSGLYNEQFF
few	TRBV7-2	TRBD2	TRBJ2-1	TGTGCCAGCAGCTTCGGACTAGCGGGGGTCAATGAGCAGTTCTTC	CASSFGLAGVNEQFF
.	TRBV28	TRBD1	TRBJ2-2	TGTGCCAGCAATATTGTAACAGGGGAACTGTTTTTT	CASNIVTGELFF
.	TRBV18	.	TRBJ1-5	TGTGCCAGCTCTCCCGGGGATCAGCCCCAGCATTTT	CASSPGDQPQHF
few	TRBV2	TRBD1	TRBJ1-1	TGTGCCAGCAGGGTGACAGGGGACACTGAAGCTTTCTTT	CASRVTGDTEAFF
many	TRBV4-2	.	TRBJ2-1	TGTGCCAGCAGCCAAGACCCTGAGGGAGCTGGGAATGAGCAGTTCTTC	CASSQDPEGAGNEQFF
few	TRBV19	TRBD1	TRBJ2-7	TGTGCCAGTAGTTCCAGGACAGGCTACGAGCAGTACTTC	CASSSRTGYEQYF
many	TRBV7-2	.	TRBJ1-1	TGTGCCAGCAGCACTCAGGGGAACACTGAAGCTTTCTTT	CASSTQGNTEAFF
few	TRBV5-6	.	TRBJ1-5	TGTGCCAGCAGCCAGGGACAAGTCCGGCAGCCCCAGCATTTT	CASSQGQVRQPQHF
few	TRBV28	.	TRBJ1-1	TGTGCCAGCAACGCGGTGGGTAGGGGCACTGAAGCTTTCTTT	CASNAVGRGTEAFF
.	TRBV11-2	TRBD1	TRBJ2-5	TGTGCCAGCAGCAACCGGGACAGGGGGTCTCAAGAGACCCAGTACTTC	CASSNRDRGSQETQYF
.	TRBV7-3	TRBD2	TRBJ2-3	TGTGCCAGCAGCTGGGGACTAGCGGGCCGCAGCACAGATACGCAGTATTTT	CASSWGLAGRSTDTQYF
few	TRBV6-5	.	TRBJ1-1	TGTGCCAGCAGTTACTCGGGAGGGGAGGTAGAAACTGAAGCTTTCTTT	CASSYSGGEVETEAFF
.	TRBV6-1	.	TRBJ2-3	TGTGCCATTTCAGCGGCGGATACGCAGTATTTT	CAISAADTQYF
.	TRBV11-1	.	TRBJ2-3	TGTGCCAGCAGCTTCGGCGGGCAGACCAGCACAGATACGCAGTATTTT	CASSFGGQTSTDTQYF
.	TRBV5-6	TRBD1	TRBJ1-2	TGTGCCAGCAGCTTCAGGGGGCGAGGTGGCTACACCTTC	CASSFRGRGGYTF
.	TRBV15	TRBD2	TRBJ2-3	TGTGCCACCAGCAGAGATCCGAGGCTAGCGGCTAGCACAGATACGCAGTATTTT	CATSRDPRLAASTDTQYF
few	TRBV4-3	.	TRBJ2-2	TGCGCCAGCAGCCGACAGATACAAGGCGGCACCGGGGAGCTGTTTTTT	CASSRQIQGGTGELFF
.	TRBV5-1	.	TRBJ1-6	TGCGCCAGCAGCTTGTCAGGGTTTGACTCACCCCTCCACTTT	CASSLSGFDSPLHF
.	TRBV4-1	.	TRBJ2-3	TGCGCCAGCAGCCAAGACCTCGGGACAGATACGCAGTATTTT	CASSQDLGTDTQYF
few	TRBV7-2	.	TRBJ1-2	TGTGCCAGCAGCTTAGTGGCAGGGGTGAACTATGGCTACACCTTC	CASSLVAGVNYGYTF
few	TRBV19	.	TRBJ1-2	TGTGCCAGTAGTACTATGATCTATGGCTACACCTTC	CASSTMIYGYTF
many	TRBV14	TRBD2	TRBJ2-3	TGTGCCAGCAGCCAAGATGTTGGGACTAACACAGATACGCAGTATTTT	CASSQDVGTNTDTQYF
few	TRBV7-2	TRBD1	TRBJ1-2	TGTGCCAGCAGCCCCCAACAGGGGGGTCGTGGCTACACCTTC	CASSPQQGGRGYTF